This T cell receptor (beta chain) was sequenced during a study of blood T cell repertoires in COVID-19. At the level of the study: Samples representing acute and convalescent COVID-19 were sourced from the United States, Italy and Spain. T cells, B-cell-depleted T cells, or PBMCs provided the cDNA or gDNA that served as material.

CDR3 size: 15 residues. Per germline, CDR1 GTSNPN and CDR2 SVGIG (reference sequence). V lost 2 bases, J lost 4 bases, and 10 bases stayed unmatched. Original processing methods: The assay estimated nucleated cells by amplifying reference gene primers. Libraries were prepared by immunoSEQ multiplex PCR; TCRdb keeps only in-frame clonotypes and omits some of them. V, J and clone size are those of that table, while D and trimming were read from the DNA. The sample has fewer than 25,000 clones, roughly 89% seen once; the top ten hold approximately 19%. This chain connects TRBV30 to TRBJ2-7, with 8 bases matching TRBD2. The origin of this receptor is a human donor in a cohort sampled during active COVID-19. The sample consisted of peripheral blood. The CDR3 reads CAWSPRGLGPYEQYF. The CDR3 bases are TGTGCCTGGAGTCCCCGGGGACTAGGTCCTTACGAGCAGTACTTC.